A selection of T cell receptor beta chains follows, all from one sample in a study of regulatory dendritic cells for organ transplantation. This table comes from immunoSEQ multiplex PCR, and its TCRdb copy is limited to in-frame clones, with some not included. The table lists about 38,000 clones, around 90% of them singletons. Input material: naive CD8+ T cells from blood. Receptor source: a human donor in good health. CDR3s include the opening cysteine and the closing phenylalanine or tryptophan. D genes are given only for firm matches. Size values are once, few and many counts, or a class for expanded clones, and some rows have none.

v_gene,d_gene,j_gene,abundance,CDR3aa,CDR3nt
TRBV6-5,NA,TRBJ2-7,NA,CASSYGAGTYEQYF,TGTGCCAGCAGTTACGGGGCGGGGACCTACGAGCAGTACTTC
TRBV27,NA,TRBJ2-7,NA,CASGSREQYF,TGTGCCAGCGGCAGCCGCGAGCAGTACTTC
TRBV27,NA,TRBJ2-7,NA,CASSFRGSYEQYF,TGTGCCAGCAGTTTCCGGGGATCCTACGAGCAGTACTTC
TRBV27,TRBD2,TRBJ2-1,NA,CASSSRASGGREQFF,TGTGCCAGCAGTTCCCGGGCTAGCGGGGGGCGGGAGCAGTTCTTC
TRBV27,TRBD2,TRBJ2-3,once,CASFSGSPDTQYF,TGTGCCAGCTTTAGCGGGAGTCCAGATACGCAGTATTTT
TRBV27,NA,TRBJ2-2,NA,CASSLLIQPRQEELFF,TGTGCCAGCAGTTTATTGATCCAGCCTAGACAAGAGGAGCTGTTTTTT
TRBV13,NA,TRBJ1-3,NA,CASSLDPTGISGNTIYF,TGTGCCAGCAGCTTAGACCCCACAGGGATCTCTGGAAACACCATATATTTT
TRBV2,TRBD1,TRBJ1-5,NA,CASSPRGIPEPQHF,TGTGCCAGCAGCCCCAGGGGGATACCTGAGCCCCAGCATTTT
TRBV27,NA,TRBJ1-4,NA,CASTPRAPNEKLFF,TGTGCCAGCACACCTCGGGCCCCTAATGAAAAACTGTTTTTT
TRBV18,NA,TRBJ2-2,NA,CASSFSGRAELFF,TGTGCCAGCTCATTCTCAGGAAGAGCGGAGCTGTTTTTT
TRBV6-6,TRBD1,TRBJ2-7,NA,CASSPRTGAGYEQYF,TGTGCCAGCAGTCCCCGTACAGGGGCGGGCTACGAGCAGTACTTC
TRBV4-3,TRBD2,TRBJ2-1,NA,CASSQVQSGSIYNEQFF,TGCGCCAGCAGCCAAGTCCAAAGCGGGAGTATCTACAATGAGCAGTTCTTC
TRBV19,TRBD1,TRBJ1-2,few,CASSTPDRGPINYGYTF,TGTGCCAGTAGTACCCCAGACAGGGGGCCTATTAACTATGGCTACACCTTC
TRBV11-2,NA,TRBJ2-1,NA,CASSFGNEQFF,TGTGCCAGCAGCTTCGGCAATGAGCAGTTCTTC
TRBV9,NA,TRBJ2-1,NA,CASSDRDKVF,TGTGCCAGCAGCGACCGGGACAAAGTCTTC
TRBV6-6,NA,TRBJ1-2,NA,CASSTGWDGYTF,TGTGCCAGCAGCACAGGGTGGGATGGCTACACCTTC
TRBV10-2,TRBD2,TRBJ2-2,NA,CASSELIAGAAGELFF,TGCGCCAGCAGTGAGTTAATAGCGGGGGCAGCCGGGGAGCTGTTTTTT
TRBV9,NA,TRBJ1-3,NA,CASSEGGSSGNTIYF,TGTGCCAGCAGCGAGGGAGGGAGCTCTGGAAACACCATATATTTT
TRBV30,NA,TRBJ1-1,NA,CAWSEGGGNTEAFF,TGTGCCTGGAGTGAAGGGGGGGGGAACACTGAAGCTTTCTTT
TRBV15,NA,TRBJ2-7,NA,CATSPYRAGYEQYF,TGTGCCACCAGCCCATACAGGGCAGGCTACGAGCAGTACTTC
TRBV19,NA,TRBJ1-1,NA,CASSIDLEGFMNTEAFF,TGTGCCAGTAGTATAGATCTAGAGGGGTTCATGAACACTGAAGCTTTCTTT
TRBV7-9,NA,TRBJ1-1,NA,CASSGGNTEAFF,TGTGCCAGTAGCGGGGGGAACACTGAAGCTTTCTTT
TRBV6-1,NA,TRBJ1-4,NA,CASSDLGRGIGGELFF,TGTGCCAGCAGTGATCTAGGCAGGGGAATCGGTGGAGAACTGTTTTTT
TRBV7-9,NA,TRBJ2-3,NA,CASNRADTQYF,TGTGCCAGCAACAGGGCGGATACGCAGTATTTT
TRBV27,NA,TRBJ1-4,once,CASSLGQHREKLFF,TGTGCCAGCAGTCTAGGACAGCATCGGGAAAAACTGTTTTTT
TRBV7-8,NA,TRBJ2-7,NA,CASSLARLNYEQYF,TGTGCCAGCAGCTTAGCGAGACTCAACTACGAGCAGTACTTC
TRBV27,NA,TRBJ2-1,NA,CASVGDSGSSYNEQFF,TGTGCCAGCGTAGGGGATAGCGGTAGCTCCTACAATGAGCAGTTCTTC
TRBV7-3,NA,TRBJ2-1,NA,CASSLTVTVHNEQFF,TGTGCCAGCAGCTTGACAGTCACAGTCCACAATGAGCAGTTCTTC
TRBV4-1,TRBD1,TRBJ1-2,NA,CASSQIGQGNYGYTF,TGCGCCAGCAGCCAAATCGGACAGGGGAACTATGGCTACACCTTC
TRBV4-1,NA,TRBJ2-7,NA,CASSREVAVFYEQYF,TGCGCCAGCAGCCGAGAAGTCGCGGTTTTCTACGAGCAGTACTTC
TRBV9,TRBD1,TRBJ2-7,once,CASSATGTGYEQYF,TGTGCCAGCAGCGCCACCGGGACAGGCTACGAGCAGTACTTC
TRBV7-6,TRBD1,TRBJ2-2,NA,CASSTRDRGGVNTGELFF,TGTGCCAGCAGCACCCGGGACAGGGGAGGGGTGAACACCGGGGAGCTGTTTTTT
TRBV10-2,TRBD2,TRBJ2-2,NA,CASNVAGGWTGELFF,TGCGCCAGCAACGTAGCGGGAGGGTGGACCGGGGAGCTGTTTTTT
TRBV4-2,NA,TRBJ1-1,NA,CASSQDNRLGDTEAFF,TGTGCCAGCAGCCAAGATAACCGCCTCGGAGACACTGAAGCTTTCTTT
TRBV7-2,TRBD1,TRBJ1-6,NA,CASSLVGTVYNSPLHF,TGTGCCAGCAGCTTAGTCGGGACAGTTTATAATTCACCCCTCCACTTT